This TCR beta chain was captured in a study of blood T cell repertoires in COVID-19 (dated by TCRdb to about 2020). For the wider study: Collaborator samples came from the United States, Italy and Spain and covered acute and convalescent phases of COVID-19. The material from the prospective study consisted of cDNA or gDNA derived from T cells, B-cell-depleted T cells, or PBMCs. The dataset comprised deeply sampled blood TCRbeta repertoires from subjects exposed to, actively infected with, or recovered from COVID-19. The repertoires were released in a freely available public database meant as a resource for research on the immune response to SARS-CoV-2. Samples were obtained from the ongoing ImmuneRACE study (first 160 participants) and from over a thousand subjects provided by 6 global collaborators. Sample metadata almost always included a de-identified subject ID, COVID-19 status, age in years and sex. Where HLA class I and class II types were available, the types were taken from metadata supplied by the sample provider, not from assay-based typing. Broad study findings and their caveats: The quantity of clinical and demographic metadata differed by source and by participant and was supplied without curation.

The immunoSEQ Assay, a bias-controlled multiplex PCR, was used to amplify TCRbeta CDR3 regions from genomic DNA. The original pipeline was this. Within the assay, amplification of reference gene primers was used to estimate how many nucleated cells each sample contained. To quantify the absolute abundance of each unique TCRbeta CDR3 rearrangement, sequence reads were collapsed and filtered. For each sample, productive Simpson clonality was calculated as the square root of Simpson's diversity index over productive rearrangements. TCRdb holds this immuneACCESS table with in-frame rearrangements only. Some clones are missing; in checked studies, unresolved V genes explain under half, and the rest has no known cause. V and J calls and clone size are given by that table; D and trimming were obtained from the DNA. Here the sample has under 70,000 clones; 90% occur a single time. Approximately 15% of the sample comes from the top ten.

The CDR3 covers 15 residues, taking in both the cysteine and the phenylalanine. The retained sequence is limited to the CDR3, 45 bases, with the frame set at the first base. The germline V gene sets CDR1 to SGHRS and CDR2 to YFSETQ. V and J lose 0 bases and 4 bases, and a span of 12 bases separates them. Each collaborating institution followed its own protocols to collect whole blood in K2EDTA tubes. For TCRbeta analysis, collaborators shipped samples in one of three forms: frozen whole blood, isolated PBMCs, or DNA extracted from either of those sample types. Regarding this clone: Its target antigen remains unknown. Per-base quality was not reported, and no clone a single base away is much larger than it.

The source of this sequence is a human donor with active COVID-19. The donor label of this sample is uncertain. Source material: peripheral blood. The rearranged chain carries TRBV5-1 and TRBJ2-3; the D gene remains uncertain. The CDR3 here reads CASSLAGVGPDTQYF. The DNA sequence is as follows: TGCGCCAGCAGCTTGGCAGGCGTGGGCCCAGATACGCAGTATTTT.